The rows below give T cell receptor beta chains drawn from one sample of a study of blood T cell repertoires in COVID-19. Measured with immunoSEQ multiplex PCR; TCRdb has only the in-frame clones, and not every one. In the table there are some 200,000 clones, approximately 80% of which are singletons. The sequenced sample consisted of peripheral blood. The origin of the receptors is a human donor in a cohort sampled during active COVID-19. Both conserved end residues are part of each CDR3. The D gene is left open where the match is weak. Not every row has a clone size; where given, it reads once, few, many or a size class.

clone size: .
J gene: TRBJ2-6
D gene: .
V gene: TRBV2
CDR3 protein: CASTAAYTSGANVLTF
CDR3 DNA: TGTGCCAGCACCGCGGCCTATACCTCTGGGGCCAACGTCCTGACTTTC

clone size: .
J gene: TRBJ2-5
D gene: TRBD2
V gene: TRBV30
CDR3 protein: CAWSVPFRLAGGGDLGETQYF
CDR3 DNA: TGTGCCTGGAGTGTTCCCTTCCGACTAGCGGGAGGAGGGGATTTGGGAGAGACCCAGTACTTC

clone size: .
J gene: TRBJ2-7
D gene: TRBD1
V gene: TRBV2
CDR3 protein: CARTGEGYEQYF
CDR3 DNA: TGTGCCAGAACAGGGGAAGGTTACGAGCAGTACTTC

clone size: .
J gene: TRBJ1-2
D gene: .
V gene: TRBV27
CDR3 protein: CASSLSGNNYGYTF
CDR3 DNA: TGTGCCAGCAGTTTATCGGGCAACAACTATGGCTACACCTTC

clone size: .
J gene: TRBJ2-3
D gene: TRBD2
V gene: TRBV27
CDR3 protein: CASRRTSGKVYF
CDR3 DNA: TGTGCCAGCAGAAGGACTAGCGGGAAGGTGTATTTT

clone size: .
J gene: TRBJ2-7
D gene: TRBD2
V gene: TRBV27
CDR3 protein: CASSPLLAESSYEQYF
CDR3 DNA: TGTGCCAGCAGTCCCTTACTAGCGGAAAGCTCCTACGAGCAGTACTTC

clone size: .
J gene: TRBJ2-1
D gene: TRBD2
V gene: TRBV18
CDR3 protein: CASSPDIGLAGVNEQFF
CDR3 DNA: TGTGCCAGCTCACCGGATATAGGACTAGCGGGGGTCAATGAGCAGTTCTTC

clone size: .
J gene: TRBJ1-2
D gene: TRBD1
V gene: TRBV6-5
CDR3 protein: CASSRTGGSLTYTF
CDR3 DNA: TGTGCCAGCAGTCGGACAGGGGGCAGTCTAACCTACACCTTC

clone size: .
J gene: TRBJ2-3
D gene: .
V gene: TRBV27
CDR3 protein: CASSRLAGYSFTQYF
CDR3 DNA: TGTGCCAGCAGCCGACTGGCGGGATATTCGTTTACGCAGTATTTT

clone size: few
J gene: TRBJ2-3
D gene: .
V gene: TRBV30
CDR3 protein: CAWSVLTTRSTDTQYF
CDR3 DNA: TGTGCCTGGAGTGTACTGACTACAAGAAGCACAGATACGCAGTATTTT

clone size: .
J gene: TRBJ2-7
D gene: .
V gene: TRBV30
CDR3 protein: CAWNERGKSYEQYF
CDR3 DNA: TGTGCCTGGAATGAGAGGGGGAAATCCTACGAGCAGTACTTC

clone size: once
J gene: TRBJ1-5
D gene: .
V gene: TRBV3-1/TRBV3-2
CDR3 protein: CASSQQGLGNQPQHF
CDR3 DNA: TGTGCCAGCAGCCAACAGGGGCTCGGCAATCAGCCCCAGCATTTT

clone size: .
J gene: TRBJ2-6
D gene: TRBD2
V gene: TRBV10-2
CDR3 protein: CASKFGGSGANVLTF
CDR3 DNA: TGCGCCAGCAAGTTCGGGGGGTCTGGGGCCAACGTCCTGACTTTC

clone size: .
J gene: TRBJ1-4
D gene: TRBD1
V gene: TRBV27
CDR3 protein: CASRTTITGTGGFSEKLFF
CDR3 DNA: TGTGCCAGCAGGACTACGATTACCGGGACAGGGGGATTTAGTGAAAAACTGTTTTTT

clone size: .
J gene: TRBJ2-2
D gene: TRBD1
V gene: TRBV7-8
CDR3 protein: CASSPRGQATGELFF
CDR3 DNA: TGTGCCAGCAGCCCCCGGGGACAGGCTACCGGGGAGCTGTTTTTT

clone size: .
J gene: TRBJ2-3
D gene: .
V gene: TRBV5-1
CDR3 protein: CASSLARNVGTDTQYF
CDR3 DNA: TGCGCCAGCAGCTTGGCCAGGAATGTGGGCACAGATACGCAGTATTTT

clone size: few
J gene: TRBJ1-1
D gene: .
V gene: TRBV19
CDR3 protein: CASSIDLSETEAFF
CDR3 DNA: TGTGCCAGTAGTATAGATCTTTCAGAAACTGAAGCTTTCTTT

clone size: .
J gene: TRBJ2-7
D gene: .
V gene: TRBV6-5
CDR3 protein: CASSYSTRGYEQYF
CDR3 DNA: TGTGCCAGCAGTTACTCGACTCGGGGTTACGAGCAGTACTTC

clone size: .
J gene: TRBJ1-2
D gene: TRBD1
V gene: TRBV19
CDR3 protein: CATRTGNVGYTF
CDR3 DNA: TGTGCCACCAGGACAGGGAATGTTGGCTACACCTTC

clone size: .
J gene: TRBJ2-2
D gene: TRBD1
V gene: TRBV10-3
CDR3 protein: CAIRRAGTGTPGELFF
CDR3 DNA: TGTGCCATCAGAAGAGCCGGGACAGGGACCCCCGGGGAGCTGTTTTTT

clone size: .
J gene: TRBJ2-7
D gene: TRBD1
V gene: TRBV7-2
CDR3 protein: CASSPGQSYEQYF
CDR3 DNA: TGTGCCAGCAGCCCGGGACAGTCCTACGAGCAGTACTTC

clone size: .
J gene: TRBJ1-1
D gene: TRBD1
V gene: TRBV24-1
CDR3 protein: CATSETGAPNTEAFF
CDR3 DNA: TGTGCCACCAGTGAGACAGGGGCCCCGAACACTGAAGCTTTCTTT

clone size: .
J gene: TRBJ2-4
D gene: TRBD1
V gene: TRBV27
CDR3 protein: CASSRQGQGKNIQYF
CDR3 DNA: TGTGCCAGCAGTCGCCAGGGACAGGGAAAAAACATTCAGTACTTC

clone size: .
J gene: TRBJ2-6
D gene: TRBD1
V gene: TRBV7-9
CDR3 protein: CASSPGGAGGANVLTF
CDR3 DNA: TGTGCCAGCAGCCCAGGGGGCGCGGGTGGGGCCAACGTCCTGACTTTC

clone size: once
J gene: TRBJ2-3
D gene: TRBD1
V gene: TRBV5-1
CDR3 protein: CASRWDRGRVDTQYF
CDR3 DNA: TGCGCCAGCAGATGGGACAGGGGGCGGGTAGATACGCAGTATTTT

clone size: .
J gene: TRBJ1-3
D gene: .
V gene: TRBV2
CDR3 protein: CASSDRPRSSGNTIYF
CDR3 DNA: TGTGCCAGCAGTGATCGCCCGAGAAGCTCTGGAAACACCATATATTTT

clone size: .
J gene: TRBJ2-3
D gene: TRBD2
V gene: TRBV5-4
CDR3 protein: CASSFGGGSTDTQYF
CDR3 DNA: TGTGCCAGCAGTTTTGGGGGAGGGAGCACAGATACGCAGTATTTT

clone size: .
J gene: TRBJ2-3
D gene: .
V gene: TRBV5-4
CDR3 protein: CASSLAGQDTQYF
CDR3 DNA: TGTGCCAGCAGCTTGGCGGGACAAGATACGCAGTATTTT